Presented here are 18 T cell receptor beta chains from one specimen sequenced in a study of blood T cell repertoires in COVID-19. The data were produced by immunoSEQ multiplex PCR, yet TCRdb's version contains in-frame clones alone and is incomplete. Of a few hundred thousand clones listed, around 86% are singletons. The sample consisted of peripheral blood. All receptors derive from a man aged 80 or over with acute or convalescent COVID-19.

The genes are TRBV4-2 and TRBJ1-2, with TRBD1 matching 9 bases. The CDR3 spans 19 residues. The junction had 11 bases not matched to a gene; V was cut back by 0 bases and J by 0 bases. Germline V CDR1 and CDR2: LGHNA, YNFKEQ. In DNA form, the CDR3 reads TGTGCCAGCAGCCAAGATGAGGGCGGGACAGGGCTAACTAACTATGGCTACACCTTC. Translating it yields CASSQDEGGTGLTNYGYTF.

This rearrangement joins TRBV9 to TRBJ1-3; D possibly corresponds to TRBD1 (6 bases). Between the trimmed V and J ends, which lost 7 bases and 3 bases, there was a span of 14 bases. This CDR3 has 14 residues. Germline V gives CDR1 SGDLS, CDR2 YYNGEE. The chain's CDR3 is CASGQSNLGNTIYF. The DNA of the CDR3 is TGTGCCAGCGGACAGTCGAACCTTGGAAACACCATATATTTT. Supplemented by reference TRBV9 and TRBJ1-3, the full variable domain reads DSGVTQTPKHLITATGQRVTLRCSPRSGDLSVYWYQQSLDQGLQFLIQYYNGEERAKGNILERFSAQQFPDLHSELNLSSLELGDSALYFCASGQSNLGNTIYFGEGSWLTVV.

This chain joins TRBV4-2 and TRBJ2-5, with 8 bases matching TRBD2. CDR3 length equals 17 residues. V lost 1 base and J lost 5; bases outside the gene matches: 12. Germline CDR1 reads LGHNA; CDR2 reads YNFKEQ. The CDR3 DNA follows: TGTGCCAGCAGCCAAGTTCGCGGTAGCGGGGCTCGGGAGACCCAGTACTTC. It encodes CASSQVRGSGARETQYF.

The chain recombines TRBV9 with TRBJ2-7; TRBD2 matches 8 bases. Germline lookup yields CDR1 SGDLS and CDR2 YYNGEE. CDR3 length: 15 amino acids. Unmatched junction bases numbered 6, after V lost 1 base and J lost 3 bases. CDR3 region: CASSVTGTSIYEQYF. CDR3 sequence (DNA): TGTGCCAGCAGCGTAACGGGGACTAGTATCTACGAGCAGTACTTC.

The chain couples TRBV5-1 to TRBJ1-6; 8 bases match TRBD1. With V trimmed by 4 bases and J by 19 bases, 16 bases remained unmatched. The CDR3 extends over 14 amino acids. Germline V gives CDR1 SGHRS, CDR2 YFSETQ. CDR3 residues: CASSKDAAYGQGHF. In nucleotides, the CDR3 is TGCGCCAGCAGCAAGGACGCAGCTTACGGACAGGGTCACTTT.

The chain uses TRBV7-2 and TRBJ1-1, with D perhaps matching TRBD1 (6 bases). This CDR3 is built from 15 residues. V lost 1 base and J lost 4, with 13 bases in between. Germline loops: CDR1 SGHTA, CDR2 FQGNSA. The CDR3 sequence is CASSLGQAGGTEAFF. CDR3 in DNA: TGTGCCAGCAGCTTAGGACAGGCCGGCGGCACTGAAGCTTTCTTT.

About this clone itself: This sample also contains other DNA sequences that code for the same CDR3. V and J are TRBV28 and TRBJ1-6, with D unresolved. The CDR3 consists of 12 residues. Germline values: CDR1 MDHEN, CDR2 SYDVKM. V gave up 5 bases and J gave up 7 bases, with 6 bases separating them. For the CDR3, the DNA is TGTGCCAGCAGTCTGTTAAATTCACCCCTCCACTTT. Protein sequence: CASSLLNSPLHF.

CDR3 sequence reads: CASNPAGQGTTLHF. DNA for the CDR3: TGTGCCAGCAACCCCGCCGGACAGGGGACCACCCTCCACTTT. The chain couples TRBV28 to TRBJ1-6, with 9 positions matching TRBD1. The CDR3 sequence is 14 residues long. CDR1 and CDR2 (germline): MDHEN, SYDVKM. The trim removed 7 bases at V and 14 bases at J, leaving 12 bases unmatched. The full variable domain, its missing parts supplied by reference TRBV28 and TRBJ1-6, is DVKVTQSSRYLVKRTGEKVFLECVQDMDHENMFWYRQDPGLGLRLIYFSYDVKMKEKGDIPEGYSVSREKKERFSLILESASTNQTSMYLCASNPAGQGTTLHFGNGTRLTVT.

The chain uses TRBV7-9 and TRBJ2-3; 8 bases agree with TRBD1. The junction had 5 bases not matched to a gene; V was cut back by 4 bases and J by 2 bases. There are 15 residues in the CDR3. Germline CDR1 is SEHNR and CDR2 is FQNEAQ (reference sequence). The chain's CDR3 is CASSYRQGITDTQYF. The CDR3 region has the DNA TGTGCCAGCAGCTATAGACAGGGGATCACAGATACGCAGTATTTT. Variable domain in full (rest from reference TRBV7-9 and TRBJ2-3): DTGVSQNPRHKITKRGQNVTFRCDPISEHNRLYWYRQTLGQGPEFLTYFQNEAQLEKSRLLSDRFSAERPKGSFSTLEIQRTEQGDSAMYLCASSYRQGITDTQYFGPGTRLTVL.

The chain combines TRBV18 with TRBJ2-5, with D perhaps matching TRBD1 (5 bases). The CDR3 runs to 16 residues. The V gene's germline CDR1 is KGHSH and CDR2 LQKENI. V was pared by 1 base and J by 7 bases, with 19 bases between. The CDR3 DNA reads as TGTGCCAGCTCACCACAGGACACCGAAAGGATTGGGACCCAGTACTTC. It translates to CASSPQDTERIGTQYF.

The genes are TRBV19 and TRBJ1-5, with D uncertain. V was shortened by 7 bases and J by 3 bases, with 7 bases between the two germline ends. This CDR3 contains 12 residues. Germline V lookup: CDR1 LNHDA, CDR2 SQIVND (reference sequence). The CDR3 DNA reads as TGTGCCAGTACCGACTACAATCAGCCCCAGCATTTT. Its translation: CASTDYNQPQHF.

There are a few counts of this clone. The rearrangement joins TRBV6-5 to TRBJ1-1; weak D call: TRBD1 (6 bases). The CDR3 is 13 residues long. CDR1 and CDR2 (germline): MNHEY, SVGAGI. V gave up 7 bases and J gave up 4 bases, with 13 bases separating them. In DNA form, the CDR3 reads TGTGCCAGCACCCAGGGACAATTCACTGAAGCTTTCTTT. Residues: CASTQGQFTEAFF.

This chain joins TRBV23-1 and TRBJ1-5; D gene uncertain. TRBV23-1 is noted as an ORF with a role that remains uncertain. Trimming left V 0 bases short and J 6 bases short, with 12 bases between. The CDR3 sequence is 15 residues long. The CDR3 nucleotides read TGCGCCAGCAGTCAATCTTGCAGGCGGGTTCAGCCCCAGCATTTT. It is translated as CASSQSCRRVQPQHF.

This clone was observed a single time. V usage is TRBV12-3 or TRBV12-4 and J usage is TRBJ1-4; D might be TRBD1 (5 bases). The CDR3 contains 13 residues. V gave up 7 bases and J gave up 10 bases, with 16 bases separating them. Written as DNA, the CDR3 is TGTGCCAGCACCCCCCGGGGGTCAGGAAAACTGTTTTTT. Residues: CASTPRGSGKLFF.

This chain joins TRBV5-1 and TRBJ1-2, with 9 bases matching TRBD1. The V gene's germline CDR1 is SGHRS and CDR2 YFSETQ. The V and J ends lost 3 bases and 3 bases, in that order; junction bases with no gene match: 3. This CDR3 has 14 residues. CDR3 protein: CASSSRTGDYGYTF. In nucleotides, the CDR3 is TGCGCCAGCAGCTCCCGGACAGGGGACTATGGCTACACCTTC.

The gene calls are TRBV11-2 and TRBJ2-1; TRBD1 might be the D (6 bases). The CDR3 has 16 residues. The germline V gene has CDR1 SGHAT and CDR2 FQNNGV. With 0 bases removed from V and 1 base from J, the gap between germline ends came to 10 bases. Here the CDR3 DNA reads TGTGCCAGCAGCTTAGAGCCAGGGGTGTCCTACAATGAGCAGTTCTTC. Residues: CASSLEPGVSYNEQFF.

The chain links TRBV4-3 to TRBJ2-7; D is perhaps TRBD2 (5 bases). The CDR3 extends over 16 amino acids. The V end was cut by 0 bases, the J end by 1 base, with 13 bases between. Germline V gives CDR1 LGHNA, CDR2 YSLEER. This CDR3 is CASSQDSAGTSYEQYF. DNA of the CDR3: TGCGCCAGCAGCCAAGATTCGGCGGGCACGTCCTACGAGCAGTACTTC.

The chain uses TRBV6-4 and TRBJ2-1; D remains unclear. The CDR3 has 13 amino acids. Trimming shortened V by 6 bases and J by 4 bases, and 10 bases separated the two germline ends. CDR1 and CDR2 from the germline V gene are MRHNA and SNTAGT. CDR3 amino acids: CASSSRGYNEQFF. The DNA of the CDR3 is TGTGCCAGCAGCTCTAGAGGTTACAATGAGCAGTTCTTC.